The sequence of this T cell receptor (beta chain) was determined in a study of blood T cell repertoires in COVID-19. Some clones are missing from TCRdb's copy, which holds only in-frame ones; the method was immunoSEQ multiplex PCR. The table shows some 400,000 clones, with approximately 89% occurring only once. V was cut by 7 bases and J by 2 bases, with 18 bases left in between. The germline gives CDR1 SNHLY, CDR2 FYNNEI. This CDR3 has 15 residues. Sequencing was carried out using PBMCs or T cells enriched from blood (not recorded which). This TCR was sampled from a woman aged 25 to 45 who had recovered from COVID-19. The chain is built from TRBV2 and TRBJ2-7; possibly TRBD1 for D (6 bases). The CDR3 loop reads CASTTDRPKAYEQYF. The CDR3, as DNA: TGTGCCAGCACGACCGACAGGCCGAAAGCCTACGAGCAGTACTTC.